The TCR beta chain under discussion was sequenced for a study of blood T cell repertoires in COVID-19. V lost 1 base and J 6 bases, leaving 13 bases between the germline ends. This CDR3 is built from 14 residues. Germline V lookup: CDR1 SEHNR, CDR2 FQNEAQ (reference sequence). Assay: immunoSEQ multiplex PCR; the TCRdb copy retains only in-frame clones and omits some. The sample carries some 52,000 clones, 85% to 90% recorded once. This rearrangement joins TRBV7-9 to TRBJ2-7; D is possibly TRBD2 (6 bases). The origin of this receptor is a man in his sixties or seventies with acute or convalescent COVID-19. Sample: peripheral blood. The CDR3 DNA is TGTGCCAGCAGCTTAGGGGCGGGAACTCGCGAGCAGTACTTC. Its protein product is CASSLGAGTREQYF.